This T cell receptor (beta chain) stems from a study of blood T cell repertoires in COVID-19. Method: immunoSEQ multiplex PCR; TCRdb's copy keeps in-frame clones and lacks some. The table includes roughly 55,000 clones, over 75% detected once. Germline V gene sequence: CDR1 MNHEY, CDR2 SVGAGI. Trimming cost V 6 bases and J 4 bases; bases outside gene matches: 10. This CDR3 region has 15 residues. J is TRBJ1-1 and V is TRBV6-5, with 8 nucleotides matching TRBD1. This clonotype originated in a man in his fifties or sixties with active or convalescent COVID-19. Sequenced input: peripheral blood. CDR3 amino acids: CASRIHRGIGTEAFF. In nucleotides, the CDR3 is TGTGCCAGCAGAATTCACAGGGGGATAGGCACTGAAGCTTTCTTT.